What follows are 20 T cell receptor beta chains derived from one specimen sequenced in a study of glioma-infiltrating T cells. TCR alpha and beta CDR3 regions were amplified from RNA using iRepertoire nested multiplex PCR. TCRdb ran MiXCR on the multiplex PCR reads and lists one entry per CDR3 protein. In the table there are about 400,000 distinct CDR3 sequences, roughly two fifths of which are singletons. Input material: glioma tissue, nonneoplastic brain tissue, or PBMCs (not recorded which). These receptors originate from a human donor with low-grade glioma or glioblastoma, undergoing nonglioma brain surgery, or in good health (not recorded which).

This clonotype was counted between two and nine times. The genes are TRBV18 and TRBJ1-5; 10 bases match TRBD1. Germline V gives CDR1 KGHSH, CDR2 LQKENI. The CDR3 has 18 residues. The V and J ends lost 3 bases and 0 bases, in that order; junction bases with no gene match: 8. The DNA for the CDR3 is TGTGCCAGCTCACCCCGGGACAGGGGACGAAATAGCAATCAGCCCCAGCATTTT. Its translation is CASSPRDRGRNSNQPQHF.

This clonotype was observed many times. V and J are TRBV4-3 and TRBJ2-1; the match to TRBD2 covers 10 bases. Trimming took 0 bases from V and 6 from J; bases not matched to a gene: 5. Per the germline V gene, CDR1 is LGHNA and CDR2 is YSLEER. The CDR3 has 16 amino acids. CDR3 in DNA: TGCGCCAGCAGCCAAGATCCACTAGCGGGAAGCAATGAGCAGTTCTTC. Encoded protein: CASSQDPLAGSNEQFF.

With regard to this clonotype: A read error may produce the germline difference seen at one junction end. V gene TRBV20-1 combines with J gene TRBJ2-1, with 10 positions matching TRBD2. The CDR3 runs 15 residues. Germline V gives CDR1 DFQATT, CDR2 SNEGSKA (reference sequence). The CDR3 sequence: CSARPLAGVDNEQLF. CDR3 in DNA: TGCAGTGCTAGACCCCTAGCGGGAGTGGACAATGAGCAGCTCTTC.

As regards this clonotype: Given a much more abundant clone one base away, this may be a read error. The chain combines TRBV28 with TRBJ2-7; D may be TRBD1 or TRBD2 (5 bases each). CDR1 MDHEN and CDR2 SYDVKM come from the germline V gene. The CDR3 covers 12 residues. CDR3 in amino acids: CASSWGRYEQCF. The CDR3 DNA sequence: TGTGCCAGCAGTTGGGGGAGATACGAGCAGTGCTTC. Full variable domain (rest looked up from reference TRBV28 and TRBJ2-7): DVKVTQSSRYLVKRTGEKVFLECVQDMDHENMFWYRQDPGLGLRLIYFSYDVKMKEKGDIPEGYSVSREKKERFSLILESASTNQTSMYLCASSWGRYEQCFGPGTRLTVT.

A remark on this clonotype: Germline is not matched at one junction end, which may reflect a read error. This chain links TRBV6-5 with TRBJ2-3; perhaps TRBD1 as D (8 bases). The CDR3 has 16 residues. Germline loops: CDR1 MNHEY, CDR2 SVGAGI. The CDR3 nucleotides read TGTGCCGGCAGCTCCTCGCGGACAGGGAGGGCAGATACGCAGTATTTT. Translating it yields CAGSSSRTGRADTQYF.

This chain connects TRBV6-4 to TRBJ2-1; D remains unclear. The V end was cut by 7 bases, the J end by 0 bases, with 10 bases between. Germline assignment: CDR1 MRHNA and CDR2 SNTAGT. This CDR3 contains 14 residues. CDR3 sequence reads: CASNTASSYNEQFF. The CDR3 region has the DNA TGTGCCAGCAACACAGCGAGCTCCTACAATGAGCAGTTCTTC.

To note about this clonotype: Given a much more abundant clone one base away, this may be a read error. This chain links TRBV20-1 with TRBJ2-3; 9 nucleotides match TRBD2. The CDR3 contains 15 residues. Germline V gene data show CDR1 as DFQATT and CDR2 as SNEGSKA (reference sequence). CDR3 loop: CSAHSAGGSTDMQYF. The CDR3 bases are TGCAGTGCCCACTCAGCGGGGGGTTCCACAGATATGCAGTATTTT.

This clonotype showed up many times. V gene TRBV6-1 combines with J gene TRBJ2-1; D perhaps matches TRBD2 (5 bases). Germline CDR1 reads MNHNS; CDR2 reads SASEGT. Trimming removed 4 bases from V and 8 bases from J, with 9 bases in between. The CDR3 is made up of 12 amino acids. The CDR3 DNA is TGTGCCAGCAGTGTTCTAGCATATGAGCAGTTCTTC. This codes for CASSVLAYEQFF.

In its sample, this clonotype was seen a few times. This chain links TRBV5-4 with TRBJ2-7; D is tentatively TRBD1 or TRBD2 (5 bases each). Trimming took off 10 bases at V and 4 bases at J, with 18 bases between the two ends. Per the germline V gene, CDR1 is SGHNT and CDR2 is YYREEE (reference sequence). The length of the CDR3 is 13 residues. CDR3 DNA: TGTGCCTCCGGGGACGGACTCTCATACGAGCAGTACTTC. This sequence encodes CASGDGLSYEQYF.

This clonotype was seen more than once but under ten times. V and J are TRBV4-2 and TRBJ1-1; the match to TRBD1 covers 10 bases. Germline CDR1 reads LGHNA; CDR2 reads YNFKEQ. J was trimmed by 1 base and V by 8 bases; bases with no gene match: 7. This CDR3 spans 15 amino acids. CDR3 sequence: CASHGGDRGNTEAFF. CDR3 bases: TGTGCCAGCCACGGCGGGGACAGGGGGAACACTGAAGCTTTCTTT.

As regards this clonotype: With a much larger clone just one base away, this may be a read error. It is likely a read error, because the conserved phenylalanine at the end of the CDR3 is missing. The chain is built from TRBV15 and TRBJ2-1; no reliable D call. Per the germline V gene, CDR1 is LNHNV and CDR2 is YYDKDF (reference sequence). The V end lost 2 bases, the J end lost 3 bases, and 8 bases lay between the germline ends. The CDR3 runs 14 residues. CDR3 loop: CATSRPKGYNEQFL. As DNA, the CDR3 is TGTGCCACCAGCAGACCGAAGGGCTACAATGAGCAGTTCTTA.

The sample holds many counts of this clonotype. This rearrangement joins TRBV6-2 or TRBV6-3 to TRBJ2-7, with 8 bases that match TRBD1. The CDR3 spans 16 residues. The V gene end was trimmed by 2 bases and the J gene end by 1 base; junction bases not matched to a gene: 7. Germline V gene data show CDR1 as MNHEY and CDR2 as SVGEGT. This chain's CDR3 is CASSYLTGVGSYEQYF. The CDR3 DNA reads TGTGCCAGCAGTTACCTGACAGGGGTAGGTTCCTACGAGCAGTACTTC.

Many counts were recorded for this clonotype. This chain links TRBV27 with TRBJ2-7; 7 bases are shared with TRBD1. Germline trimming cut 4 bases from V and 3 bases from J; bases unmatched to any gene: 6. Germline V CDR1 and CDR2: MNHEY, SMNVEV (reference sequence). This CDR3 has 14 residues. The CDR3 DNA reads TGTGCCAGCAGTTCCACCTACAGGGGCTACGAGCAGTACTTC. It encodes CASSSTYRGYEQYF.

To note about this clonotype: Possible read error: a much larger clone is one base away. This likely comes from a read error, as the CDR3 has no conserved phenylalanine or tryptophan at its end. V usage is TRBV6-5 and J usage is TRBJ2-7, with D unresolved. Germline loops: CDR1 MNHEY, CDR2 SVGAGI. Trimming shortened V by 2 bases and J by 1 base, and 6 bases separated the two germline ends. CDR3 length equals 13 residues. In nucleotides, the CDR3 is TGTGCCAGCAGTTACGGGCCTTCCTACGAGCAGTACTTA. Its protein is CASSYGPSYEQYL.

Worth noting for this clonotype: At one end, the junction sequence differs from germline, possibly due to a read error. This chain uses TRBV7-3 with TRBJ2-7; TRBD2 aligns across 7 bases. CDR3 size: 13 residues. From germline, CDR1 is SGHTA and CDR2 FQGTGA. The CDR3 nucleotides are TGTGCCAGGAGCTTAGAGGGAGGGCGAGAGCAGTACTTC. As protein: CARSLEGGREQYF.

As concerns this clonotype: This could be a read error, since a much larger clone is one nucleotide away. The J gene is TRBJ1-1, the V gene TRBV28, with D hard to call. The germline CDR1 and CDR2 sequences are MDHEN and SYDVKM. This CDR3 spans 13 amino acids. V lost 8 bases, J lost 3 bases, and 13 bases lay in between. The CDR3 reads CASGLYRDTEAFF. The CDR3 DNA is TGTGCCAGCGGCCTCTACCGGGACACTGAAGCTTTCTTT.

The chain is built from TRBV4-1 and TRBJ2-3; TRBD2 aligns across 9 bases. The V gene end was trimmed by 3 bases and the J gene end by 5 bases; junction bases not matched to a gene: 6. Germline CDR1 reads MGHRA; CDR2 reads YSYEKL. The CDR3 loop spans 15 amino acids. The CDR3 nucleotides are TGCGCCAGCAGCCACGGGACTAGCTTTCAAGATACGCAGTATTTT. Its protein is CASSHGTSFQDTQYF.

The table lists this clonotype with many counts. The chain carries TRBV27 and TRBJ2-1; tentatively, D is TRBD2 (6 bases). This CDR3 has 12 residues. V was shortened by 8 bases and J by 5 bases, with 10 bases between the two germline ends. In germline, CDR1 is MNHEY, CDR2 SMNVEV (reference sequence). CDR3 in amino acids: CASGRRDNEQFF. The CDR3 DNA sequence: TGTGCCAGCGGGAGGCGGGACAATGAGCAGTTCTTC.

Concerning this clonotype: With a much larger clone just one base away, this may be a read error. The CDR3 sequence: CASGVDRGTNQPQHF. CDR3 bases: TGTGCCAGCGGCGTTGACAGGGGGACCAATCAGCCCCAGCATTTT. The V and J genes are TRBV7-2 and TRBJ1-5; 9 bases agree with TRBD1. Germline V lookup: CDR1 SGHTA, CDR2 FQGNSA. The V gene end was trimmed by 8 bases and the J gene end by 3 bases; junction bases not matched to a gene: 8. The CDR3 totals 15 residues.

Many counts were recorded for this clonotype. This rearrangement joins TRBV6-1 to TRBJ1-1; 8 bases are a match to TRBD1. The CDR3 totals 16 residues. Germline loops: CDR1 MNHNS, CDR2 SASEGT. J lost 4 bases, V lost 5 bases, and 12 bases had no gene match. CDR3 bases: TGTGCCAGCAGTACCCCGCGTCAGGGGGCGGTCACTGAAGCTTTCTTT. Protein: CASSTPRQGAVTEAFF.